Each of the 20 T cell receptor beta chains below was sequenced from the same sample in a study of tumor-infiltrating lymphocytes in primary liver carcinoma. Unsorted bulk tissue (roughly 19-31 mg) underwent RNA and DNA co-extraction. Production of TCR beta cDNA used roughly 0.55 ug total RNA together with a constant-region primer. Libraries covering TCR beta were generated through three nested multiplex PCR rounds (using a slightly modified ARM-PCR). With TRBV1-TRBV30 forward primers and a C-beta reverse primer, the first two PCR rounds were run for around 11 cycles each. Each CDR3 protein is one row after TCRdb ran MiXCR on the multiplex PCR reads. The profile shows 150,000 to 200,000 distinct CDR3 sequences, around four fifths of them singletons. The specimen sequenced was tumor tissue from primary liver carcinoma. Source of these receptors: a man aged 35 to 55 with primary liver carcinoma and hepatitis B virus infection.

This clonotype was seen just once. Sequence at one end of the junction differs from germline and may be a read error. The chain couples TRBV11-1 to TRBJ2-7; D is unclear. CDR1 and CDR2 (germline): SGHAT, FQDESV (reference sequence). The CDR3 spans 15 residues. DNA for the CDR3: TGTGCCAGCAGCTTAGGCAGGACCACTCGCTACGATCAGTACTTC. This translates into CASSLGRTTRYDQYF.

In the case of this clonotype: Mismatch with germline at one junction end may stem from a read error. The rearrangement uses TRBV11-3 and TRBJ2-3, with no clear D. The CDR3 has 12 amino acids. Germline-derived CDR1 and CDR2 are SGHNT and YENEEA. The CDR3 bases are TGTGCGAGCAGCTCCAATGAAGATACGCAATATTTT. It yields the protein CASSSNEDTQYF.

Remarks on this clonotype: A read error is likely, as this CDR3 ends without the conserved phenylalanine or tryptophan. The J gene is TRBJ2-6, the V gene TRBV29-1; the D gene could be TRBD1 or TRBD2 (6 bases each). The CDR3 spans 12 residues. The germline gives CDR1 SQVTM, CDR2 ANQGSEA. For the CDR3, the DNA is TGCAGCGTTGACTCGGGGGCCAAGGTCCTGACTTTG. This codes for CSVDSGAKVLTL.

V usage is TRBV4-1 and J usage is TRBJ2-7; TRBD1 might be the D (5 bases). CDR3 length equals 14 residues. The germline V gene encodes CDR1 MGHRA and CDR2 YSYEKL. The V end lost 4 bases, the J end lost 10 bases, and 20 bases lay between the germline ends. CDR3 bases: TGCGCCAGCAGCCTCCTAGGAGTAGGGGATGATCAGTACTTC. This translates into CASSLLGVGDDQYF.

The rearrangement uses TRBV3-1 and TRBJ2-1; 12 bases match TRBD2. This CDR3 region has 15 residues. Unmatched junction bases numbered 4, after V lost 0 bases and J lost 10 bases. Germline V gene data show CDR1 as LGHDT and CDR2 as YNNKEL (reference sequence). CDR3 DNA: TGTGCCAGCAGCCAAGATCTAGCGGGGGGGCGGGAGCAGTTCTTC. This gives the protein CASSQDLAGGREQFF.

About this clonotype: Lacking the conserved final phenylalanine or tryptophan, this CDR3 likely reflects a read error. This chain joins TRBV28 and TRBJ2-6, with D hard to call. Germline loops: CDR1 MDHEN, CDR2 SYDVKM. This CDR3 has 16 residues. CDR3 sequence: CAGSSTDISGANVLTS. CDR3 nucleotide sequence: TGTGCCGGCAGTTCCACAGACATCTCTGGGGCCAACGTCCTGACTTCC.

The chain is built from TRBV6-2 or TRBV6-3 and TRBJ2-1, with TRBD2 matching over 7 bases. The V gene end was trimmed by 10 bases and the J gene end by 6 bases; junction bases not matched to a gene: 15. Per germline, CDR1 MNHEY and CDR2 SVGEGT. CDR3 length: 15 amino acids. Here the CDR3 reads CANTSGGFGANEQFF. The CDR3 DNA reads TGTGCCAACACATCGGGGGGTTTCGGGGCCAATGAGCAGTTCTTC.

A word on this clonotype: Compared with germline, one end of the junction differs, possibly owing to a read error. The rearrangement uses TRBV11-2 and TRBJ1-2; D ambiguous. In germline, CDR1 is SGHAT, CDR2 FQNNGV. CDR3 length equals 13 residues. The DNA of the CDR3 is TGTGCCAGCATCTTAGATCCGGGAGGGGGCTACACCTTC. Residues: CASILDPGGGYTF.

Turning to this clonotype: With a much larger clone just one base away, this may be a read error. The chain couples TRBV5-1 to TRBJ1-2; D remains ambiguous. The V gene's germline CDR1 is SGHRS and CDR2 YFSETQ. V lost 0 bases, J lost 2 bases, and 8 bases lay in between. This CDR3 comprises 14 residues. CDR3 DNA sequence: TGCGCCAGCAGCTTGGGCAGTACGAACTATGGCTACACCTTC. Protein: CASSLGSTNYGYTF.

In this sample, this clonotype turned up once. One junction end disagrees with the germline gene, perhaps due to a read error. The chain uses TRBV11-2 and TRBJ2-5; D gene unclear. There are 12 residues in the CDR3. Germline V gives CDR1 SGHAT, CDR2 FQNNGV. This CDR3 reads CVSSLESVVQYF. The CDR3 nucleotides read TGTGTCAGCAGTCTAGAGAGTGTCGTCCAGTACTTC.

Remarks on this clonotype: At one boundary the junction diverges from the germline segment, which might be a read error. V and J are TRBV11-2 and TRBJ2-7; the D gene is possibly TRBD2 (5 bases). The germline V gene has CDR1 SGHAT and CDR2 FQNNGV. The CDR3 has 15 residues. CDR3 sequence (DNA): TGTGCCAGCAACTTAGAACTAGGACGCTCCTACGAGCAGTACTTC. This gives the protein CASNLELGRSYEQYF. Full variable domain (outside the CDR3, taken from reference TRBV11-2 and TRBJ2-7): EAGVAQSPRYKIIEKRQSVAFWCNPISGHATLYWYQQILGQGPKLLIQFQNNGVVDDSQLPKDRFSAERLKGVDSTLKIQPAKLEDSAVYLCASNLELGRSYEQYFGPGTRLTVT.

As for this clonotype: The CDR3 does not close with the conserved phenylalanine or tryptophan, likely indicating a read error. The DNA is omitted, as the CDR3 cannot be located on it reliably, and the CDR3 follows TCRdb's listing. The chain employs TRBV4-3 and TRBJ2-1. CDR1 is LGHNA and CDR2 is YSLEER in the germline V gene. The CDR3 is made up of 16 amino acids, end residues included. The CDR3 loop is CASSQGPYSQYNEQIY.

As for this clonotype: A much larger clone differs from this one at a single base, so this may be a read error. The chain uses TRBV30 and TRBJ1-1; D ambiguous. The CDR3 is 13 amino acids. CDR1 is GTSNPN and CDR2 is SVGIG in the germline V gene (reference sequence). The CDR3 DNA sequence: TGTGACTGGGTCCCCCGGGCCGGCACTGAAGCTTTCTTT. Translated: CDWVPRAGTEAFF.

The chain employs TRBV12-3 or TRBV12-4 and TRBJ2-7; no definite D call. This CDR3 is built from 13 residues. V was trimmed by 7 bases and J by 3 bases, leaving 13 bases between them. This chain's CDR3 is CASTPIGNYEQYF. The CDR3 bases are TGTGCCAGCACTCCTATTGGGAACTACGAGCAGTACTTC.

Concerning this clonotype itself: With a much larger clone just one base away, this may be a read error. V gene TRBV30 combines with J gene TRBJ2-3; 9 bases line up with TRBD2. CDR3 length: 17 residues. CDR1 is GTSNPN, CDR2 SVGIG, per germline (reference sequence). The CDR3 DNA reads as TGTGCCTGGAGTCCAAGCGGGAGGCCCTCTTACACAGATACGCAGTTTTTT. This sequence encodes CAWSPSGRPSYTDTQFF.

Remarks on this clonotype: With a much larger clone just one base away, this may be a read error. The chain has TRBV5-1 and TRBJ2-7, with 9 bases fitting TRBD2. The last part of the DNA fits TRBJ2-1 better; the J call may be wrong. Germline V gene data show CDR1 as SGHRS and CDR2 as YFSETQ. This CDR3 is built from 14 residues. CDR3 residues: CASSVSLAGYEQFF. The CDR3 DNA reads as TGCGCCAGCAGCGTTTCACTAGCGGGCTACGAGCAGTTCTTC.

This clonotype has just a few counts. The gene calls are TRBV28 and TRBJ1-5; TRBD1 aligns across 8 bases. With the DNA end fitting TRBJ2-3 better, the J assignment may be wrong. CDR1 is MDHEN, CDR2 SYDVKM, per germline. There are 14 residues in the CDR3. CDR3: CASRSTGASQPQYF. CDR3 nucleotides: TGTGCCAGTAGGTCGACAGGGGCTTCCCAGCCCCAGTATTTT.

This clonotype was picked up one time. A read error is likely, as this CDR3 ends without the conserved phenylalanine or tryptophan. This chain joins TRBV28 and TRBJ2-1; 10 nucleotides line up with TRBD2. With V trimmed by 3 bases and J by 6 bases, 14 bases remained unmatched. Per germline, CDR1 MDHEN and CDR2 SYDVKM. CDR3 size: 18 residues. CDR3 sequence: CASSLPSGRANYVNEQFL. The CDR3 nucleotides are TGTGCCAGCAGTTTGCCCAGCGGGAGGGCCAATTACGTCAATGAGCAGTTCCTC.

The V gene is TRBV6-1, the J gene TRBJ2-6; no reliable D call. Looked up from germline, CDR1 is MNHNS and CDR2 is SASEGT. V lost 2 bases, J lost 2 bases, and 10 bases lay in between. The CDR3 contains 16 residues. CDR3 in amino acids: CASSEQDMTGANVLTF. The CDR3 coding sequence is TGTGCCAGCAGTGAACAGGATATGACTGGGGCCAACGTCCTGACTTTC.

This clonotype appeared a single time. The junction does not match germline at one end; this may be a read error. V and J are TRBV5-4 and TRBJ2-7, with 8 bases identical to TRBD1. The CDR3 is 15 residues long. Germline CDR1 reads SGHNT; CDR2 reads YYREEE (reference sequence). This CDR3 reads CASSLTGQDVYEQYF. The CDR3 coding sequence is TGTGCCAGTAGCTTGACGGGACAGGATGTCTACGAGCAGTACTTC.